One and the same sample provided the 13 T cell receptor beta chains below, sequenced in a study of response to subunit inactivated influenza vaccine. Each CDR3 protein gets one entry after TCRdb re-called the RT-PCR reads with MiXCR. This sample yields about 520,000 distinct CDR3 sequences, of which 6.5% to 8% are seen a single time; about 12% belongs to the top ten. This specimen was PBMCs from blood, taken around 25 months after vaccination. The receptors derive from a man between 50 and 69 years old who received an inactivated influenza vaccine.

In its sample, this clonotype was seen a few times. The chain has TRBV6-6 and TRBJ1-1; no clear D. V lost 9 bases, J lost 6 bases, and 14 bases lay in between. The CDR3 spans 12 residues. CDR1 MNHNY and CDR2 SVGAGI come from the germline V gene (reference sequence). CDR3 region: CASGVRTSEAFF. CDR3 nucleotide sequence: TGTGCCAGTGGGGTCCGGACGTCTGAAGCTTTCTTT.

This clonotype has just a few counts. The V call is TRBV4-3, the J call TRBJ1-1, with D hard to call. From germline, CDR1 is LGHNA and CDR2 YSLEER. V dropped 2 bases and J dropped 4 bases, with 11 bases sitting between them. The CDR3 is made up of 14 amino acids. Here the CDR3 DNA reads TGCGCCAGCAGCCAAAAGGCAGCTGGCACTGAAGCTTTCTTT. Its protein is CASSQKAAGTEAFF.

V is TRBV7-2 and J is TRBJ2-7; 8 bases match TRBD1. Germline V gene sequence: CDR1 SGHTA, CDR2 FQGNSA. Unmatched junction bases numbered 2, after V lost 4 bases and J lost 0 bases. This CDR3 is 14 amino acids long. The CDR3 DNA reads as TGTGCCAGCAGCTCGGACAGGGACTCCTACGAGCAGTACTTC. It codes for CASSSDRDSYEQYF.

This clonotype was seen a handful of times. The V and J genes are TRBV7-2 and TRBJ2-2; D might be TRBD1 (6 bases). Per the germline V gene, CDR1 is SGHTA and CDR2 is FQGNSA. Trimming took off 5 bases at V and 3 bases at J, with 19 bases between the two ends. The CDR3 is 17 amino acids. This CDR3 reads CASSPYLGARDTGELFF. The CDR3 DNA follows: TGTGCCAGCAGCCCATATCTGGGGGCGCGGGACACCGGGGAGCTGTTTTTT.

The gene calls are TRBV7-9 and TRBJ1-1, with D possibly matching TRBD1 (5 bases). This CDR3 spans 15 amino acids. V lost 1 base to trimming and J lost 0 bases, with 9 bases between them. The germline V gene has CDR1 SEHNR and CDR2 FQNEAQ (reference sequence). The CDR3 loop is CASSLVGRMNTEAFF. CDR3 in DNA: TGTGCCAGCAGCTTAGTGGGACGCATGAACACTGAAGCTTTCTTT.

The chain employs TRBV15 and TRBJ2-5; 9 bases are shared with TRBD1. Trimming took 0 bases from V and 5 from J; bases not matched to a gene: 1. Germline V CDR1 and CDR2: LNHNV, YYDKDF (reference sequence). There are 14 residues in the CDR3. The CDR3 reads CATSRDDRGETQYF. CDR3 nucleotide sequence: TGTGCCACCAGCAGAGATGACAGGGGGGAGACCCAGTACTTC.

This clonotype was seen only a few times. The gene calls are TRBV5-1 and TRBJ2-7; a weak D match, TRBD1 (6 bases). The CDR3 totals 14 residues. V was clipped by 0 bases and J by 5 bases, with 12 bases between them. From germline, CDR1 is SGHRS and CDR2 YFSETQ. For the CDR3, the DNA is TGCGCCAGCAGCTTGGAGACAGGTTGGAACGAGCAGTACTTC. Encoded protein: CASSLETGWNEQYF.

Regarding this clonotype: Sequence at one end of the junction differs from germline and may be a read error. This rearrangement joins TRBV7-3 to TRBJ2-3; D not certain. CDR1 SGHTA and CDR2 FQGTGA come from the germline V gene. The CDR3 extends over 14 amino acids. CDR3 in DNA: TGTGCCGGCAGCTTAGAAGGGCGCGCAGATACGCAGTATTTT. Protein sequence: CAGSLEGRADTQYF.

This clonotype was detected many times. The V and J genes are TRBV12-3 or TRBV12-4 and TRBJ2-2; D may be TRBD2 (5 bases). Trimming took off 6 bases at V and 0 bases at J, with 14 bases between the two ends. The length of the CDR3 is 16 residues. The DNA for the CDR3 is TGTGCCAGCAGGCCCTGGATAGCGACGAACACCGGGGAGCTGTTTTTT. This codes for CASRPWIATNTGELFF.

This clonotype was recorded at least ten times. The chain joins TRBV6-5 to TRBJ2-3; TRBD1 agrees at 9 bases. CDR3 length: 18 amino acids. With V trimmed by 0 bases and J by 5 bases, 12 bases remained unmatched. Germline CDR1 reads MNHEY; CDR2 reads SVGAGI. CDR3 sequence reads: CASSYSTAWGTGKDTQYF. The CDR3 DNA sequence: TGTGCCAGCAGTTACTCGACTGCCTGGGGGACAGGGAAAGATACGCAGTATTTT.

This clonotype was picked up many times. V usage is TRBV4-3 and J usage is TRBJ2-2; TRBD2 agrees at 10 bases. In germline, CDR1 is LGHNA, CDR2 YSLEER. Unmatched junction bases numbered 4, after V lost 1 base and J lost 5 bases. The CDR3 has 16 residues. The CDR3 DNA is TGCGCCAGCAGCCAAGGTCTAGCGGGAGTTACCGGGGAGCTGTTTTTT. Translation: CASSQGLAGVTGELFF.

This clonotype was found many times. V is TRBV5-5 and J is TRBJ1-1; D is unclear. Germline V gives CDR1 SGHKS, CDR2 YYEKEE (reference sequence). V lost 0 bases to trimming and J lost 0 bases, with 6 bases between them. The length of the CDR3 is 14 residues. The CDR3 here is CASSLDRLNTEAFF. In DNA, the CDR3 is TGTGCCAGCAGCTTGGATCGGCTGAACACTGAAGCTTTCTTT.

This clonotype has just a few counts. This chain connects TRBV10-3 to TRBJ2-5; TRBD2 agrees at 16 bases. The germline V gene encodes CDR1 ENHRY and CDR2 SYGVKD. J was trimmed by 5 bases and V by 8 bases; bases with no gene match: 8. The CDR3 has 16 residues. The DNA of the CDR3 is TGTGCCATCGGGACTAGCGGGAGGGCCGATCGGGAGACCCAGTACTTC. It codes for CAIGTSGRADRETQYF.